This T cell receptor (beta chain) was profiled in a study of blood T cell repertoires in COVID-19 (dated by TCRdb to 2019 to 2021). A note on the overall study: Samples covering the acute and convalescent phases of COVID-19 were provided by collaborators in the United States, Italy and Spain. The material from the prospective study consisted of cDNA or gDNA derived from T cells, B-cell-depleted T cells, or PBMCs. Subjects who had been exposed to COVID-19, were actively infected with it, or had recovered from it provided the deeply sampled blood TCRbeta repertoires that made up the dataset. The repertoires were released in a freely available public database intended as a resource for research on the immune response to SARS-CoV-2. Samples came from the ongoing ImmuneRACE study (first 160 participants) plus 1,254 subjects from 6 global collaborators. Sample metadata almost always included a de-identified subject ID, COVID-19 status, age in years and sex. HLA class I and class II types, where available, came from metadata supplied by the sample provider rather than from assay-based typing. The study at large found these results: The quantity of clinical and demographic metadata differed by source and by participant and was supplied without curation.

The immunoSEQ Assay, a bias-controlled multiplex PCR, was used to amplify TCRbeta CDR3 regions from genomic DNA. Regarding the original processing steps: The number of nucleated cells in each sample was estimated from the amplification of reference gene primers within the assay. Sequence reads were collapsed and filtered to measure the absolute abundance of every unique TCRbeta CDR3 rearrangement. For each sample, productive Simpson clonality was calculated as the square root of Simpson's diversity index across productive rearrangements. TCRdb provides this immuneACCESS table in a form limited to in-frame rearrangements. Some clones are lacking; in checked studies, under half of them reflect an unresolved V gene, and why the rest are absent is not known. D and trimming come from the DNA, and the V and J calls and clone size come from that table. The sample yields 150,000 or so clones; around 89% were counted once. In total, the top ten clones hold around 2.9% of the sample.

This clone was seen just once. It has no known antigen specificity. There are no base qualities to consult, and no much larger clone falls within one base. The collaborating institutions used their own protocols to collect whole blood in K2EDTA tubes. For TCRbeta analysis, collaborator samples were shipped as frozen whole blood, as isolated PBMCs, or as DNA extracted from either sample type. CDR1 is given as LNHDA and CDR2 as SQIVND, both from the germline V gene (reference sequence). Trimming leaves V shorter by 5 bases and J shorter by 8 bases, with the junction holding 7 bases beyond the gene matches. The CDR3 contains 15 residues, cysteine and phenylalanine counted. Of all the DNA, just the CDR3 is kept, 45 bases in frame from base 1.

The clonotype was recovered from a man aged 55 to 70 with active or convalescent COVID-19. The V gene is TRBV19 and the J gene is TRBJ2-1; TRBD2 matches 12 bases in the middle. The sample comprised peripheral blood. The nucleotides are TGTGCCAGTAGTTCTAGCGGGAGGGCCTGGGATGAGCAGTTCTTC. The translation is CASSSSGRAWDEQFF.